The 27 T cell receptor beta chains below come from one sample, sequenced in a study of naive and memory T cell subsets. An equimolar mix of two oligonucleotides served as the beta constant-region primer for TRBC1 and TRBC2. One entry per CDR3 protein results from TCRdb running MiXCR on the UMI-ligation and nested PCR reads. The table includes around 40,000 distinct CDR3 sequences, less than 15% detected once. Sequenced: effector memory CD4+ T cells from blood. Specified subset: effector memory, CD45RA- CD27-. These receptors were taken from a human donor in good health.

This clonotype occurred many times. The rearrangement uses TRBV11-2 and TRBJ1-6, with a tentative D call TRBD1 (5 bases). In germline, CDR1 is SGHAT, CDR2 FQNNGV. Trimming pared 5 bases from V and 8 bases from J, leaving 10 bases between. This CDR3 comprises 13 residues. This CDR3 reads CASSMIRDSPLHF. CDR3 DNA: TGTGCCAGCAGCATGATCAGGGATTCACCCCTCCACTTT. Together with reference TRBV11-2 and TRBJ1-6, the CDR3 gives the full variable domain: EAGVAQSPRYKIIEKRQSVAFWCNPISGHATLYWYQQILGQGPKLLIQFQNNGVVDDSQLPKDRFSAERLKGVDSTLKIQPAKLEDSAVYLCASSMIRDSPLHFGNGTRLTVT.

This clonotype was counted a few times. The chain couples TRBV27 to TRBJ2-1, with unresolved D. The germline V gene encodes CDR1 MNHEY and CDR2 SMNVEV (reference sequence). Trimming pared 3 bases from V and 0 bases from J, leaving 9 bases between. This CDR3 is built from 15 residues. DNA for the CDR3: TGTGCCAGCAGTTTCCAAATGAGCTCCTACAATGAGCAGTTCTTC. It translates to CASSFQMSSYNEQFF.

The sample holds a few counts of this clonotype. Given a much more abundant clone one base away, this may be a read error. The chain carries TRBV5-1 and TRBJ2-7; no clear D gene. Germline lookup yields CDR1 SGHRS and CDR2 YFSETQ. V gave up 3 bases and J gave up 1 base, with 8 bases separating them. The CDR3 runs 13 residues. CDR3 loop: CASSWALSYEQYF. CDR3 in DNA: TGCGCCAGCAGCTGGGCCCTATCCTACGAGCAGTACTTC. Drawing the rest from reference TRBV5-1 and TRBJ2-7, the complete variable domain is KAGVTQTPRYLIKTRGQQVTLSCSPISGHRSVSWYQQTPGQGLQFLFEYFSETQRNKGNFPGRFSGRQFSNSRSEMNVSTLELGDSALYLCASSWALSYEQYFGPGTRLTVT.

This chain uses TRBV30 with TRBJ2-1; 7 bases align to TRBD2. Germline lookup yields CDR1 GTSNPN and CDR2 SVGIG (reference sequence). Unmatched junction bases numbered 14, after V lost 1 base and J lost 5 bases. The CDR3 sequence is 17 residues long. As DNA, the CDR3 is TGTGCCTGGAGTGACCCTTGGAGTGACGGGAGGAACAATGAGCAGTTCTTC. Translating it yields CAWSDPWSDGRNNEQFF. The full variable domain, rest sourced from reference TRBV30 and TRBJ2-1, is SQTIHQWPATLVQPVGSPLSLECTVEGTSNPNLYWYRQAAGRGLQLLFYSVGIGQISSEVPQNLSASRPQDRQFILSSKKLLLSDSGFYLCAWSDPWSDGRNNEQFFGPGTRLTVL.

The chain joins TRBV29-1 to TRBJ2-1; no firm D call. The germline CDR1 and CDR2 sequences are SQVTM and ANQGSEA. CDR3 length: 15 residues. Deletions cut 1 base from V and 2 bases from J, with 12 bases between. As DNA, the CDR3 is TGCAGCGTTGAAGGCAGGTCGGCAGCCTACAATGAGCAGTTCTTC. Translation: CSVEGRSAAYNEQFF.

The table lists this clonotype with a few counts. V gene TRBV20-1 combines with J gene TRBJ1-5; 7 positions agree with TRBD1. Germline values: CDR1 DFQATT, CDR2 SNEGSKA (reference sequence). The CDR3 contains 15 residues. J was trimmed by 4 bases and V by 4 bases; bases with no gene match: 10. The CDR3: CSATSGRGGNQPQHF. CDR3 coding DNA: TGCAGTGCTACGAGTGGCAGGGGGGGAAATCAGCCCCAGCATTTT.

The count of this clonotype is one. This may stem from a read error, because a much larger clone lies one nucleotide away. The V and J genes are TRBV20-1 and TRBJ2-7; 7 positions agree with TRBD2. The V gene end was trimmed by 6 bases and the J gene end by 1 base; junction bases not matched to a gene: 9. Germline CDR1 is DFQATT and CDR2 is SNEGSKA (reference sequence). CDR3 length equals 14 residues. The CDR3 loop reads CSAGGTCGSYEQYF. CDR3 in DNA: TGCAGTGCCGGGGGGACTTGCGGGTCCTACGAGCAGTACTTC.

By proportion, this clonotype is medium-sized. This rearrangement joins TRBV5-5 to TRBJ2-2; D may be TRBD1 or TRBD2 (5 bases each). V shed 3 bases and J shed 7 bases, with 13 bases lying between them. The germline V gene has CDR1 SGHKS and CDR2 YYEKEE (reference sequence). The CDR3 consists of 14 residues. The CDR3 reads CASSSMAGGGELFF. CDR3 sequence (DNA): TGTGCCAGCAGCTCCATGGCTGGGGGCGGGGAGCTGTTTTTT. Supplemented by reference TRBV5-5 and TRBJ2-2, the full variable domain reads DAGVTQSPTHLIKTRGQQVTLRCSPISGHKSVSWYQQVLGQGPQFIFQYYEKEERGRGNFPDRFSARQFPNYSSELNVNALLLGDSALYLCASSSMAGGGELFFGEGSRLTVL.

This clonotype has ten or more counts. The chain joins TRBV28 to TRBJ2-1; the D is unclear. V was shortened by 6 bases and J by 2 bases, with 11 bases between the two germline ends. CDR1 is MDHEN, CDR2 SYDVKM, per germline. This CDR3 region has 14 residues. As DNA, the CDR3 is TGTGCCAGCAGGACGTCCCGCCCCTACAATGAGCAGTTCTTC. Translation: CASRTSRPYNEQFF.

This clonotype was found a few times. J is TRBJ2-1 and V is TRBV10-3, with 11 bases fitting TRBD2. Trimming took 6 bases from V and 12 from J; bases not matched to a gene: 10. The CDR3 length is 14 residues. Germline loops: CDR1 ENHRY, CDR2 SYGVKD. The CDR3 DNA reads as TGTGCCATCAGCGCCTTACTAGCGGGAGAAGGGCAGTTCTTC. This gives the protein CAISALLAGEGQFF.

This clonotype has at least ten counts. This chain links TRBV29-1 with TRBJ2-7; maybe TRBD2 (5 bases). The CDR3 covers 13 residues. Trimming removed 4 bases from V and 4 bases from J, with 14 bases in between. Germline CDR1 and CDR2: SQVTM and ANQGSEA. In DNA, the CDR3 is TGCAGCGTTGTTGCGGAGGTCGGTTACGAGCAGTACTTC. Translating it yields CSVVAEVGYEQYF.

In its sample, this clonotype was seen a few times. CDR3 in amino acids: CASSQDQGQGQETQYF. CDR3 DNA sequence: TGTGCCAGCAGCCAAGATCAGGGACAGGGACAAGAGACCCAGTACTTC. This rearrangement joins TRBV4-2 to TRBJ2-5, with 9 bases aligning to TRBD1. The trim removed 0 bases at V and 2 bases at J, leaving 4 bases unmatched. This CDR3 is 16 amino acids long. CDR1 and CDR2 (germline): LGHNA, YNFKEQ.

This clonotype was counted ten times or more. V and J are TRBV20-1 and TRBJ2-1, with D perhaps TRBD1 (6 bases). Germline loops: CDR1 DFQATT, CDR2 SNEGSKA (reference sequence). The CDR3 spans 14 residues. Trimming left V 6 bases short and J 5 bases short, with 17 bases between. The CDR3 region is CSAMPWGPHNEQFF. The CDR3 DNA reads TGCAGTGCCATGCCCTGGGGGCCCCACAATGAGCAGTTCTTC.

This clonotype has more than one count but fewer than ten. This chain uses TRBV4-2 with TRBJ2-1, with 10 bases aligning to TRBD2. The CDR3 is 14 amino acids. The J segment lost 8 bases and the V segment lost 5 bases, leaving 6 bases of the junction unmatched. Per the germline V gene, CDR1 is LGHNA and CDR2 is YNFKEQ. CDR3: CASSSSGRSDEQFF. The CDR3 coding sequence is TGTGCCAGCAGCTCTAGCGGGAGAAGCGATGAGCAGTTCTTC.

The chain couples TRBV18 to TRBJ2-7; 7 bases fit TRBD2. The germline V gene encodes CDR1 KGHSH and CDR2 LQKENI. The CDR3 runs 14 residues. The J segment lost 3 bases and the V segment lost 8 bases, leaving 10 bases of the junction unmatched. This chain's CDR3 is CASQAGRDGYEQYF. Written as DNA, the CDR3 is TGTGCCAGCCAAGCGGGGCGGGATGGCTACGAGCAGTACTTC.

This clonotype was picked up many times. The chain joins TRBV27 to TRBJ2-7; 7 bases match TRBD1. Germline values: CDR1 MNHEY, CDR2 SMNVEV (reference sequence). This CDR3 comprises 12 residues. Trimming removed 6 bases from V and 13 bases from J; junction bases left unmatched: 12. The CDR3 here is CASRWTGAQLYF. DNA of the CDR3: TGTGCCAGCAGATGGACAGGTGCCCAACTTTACTTC.

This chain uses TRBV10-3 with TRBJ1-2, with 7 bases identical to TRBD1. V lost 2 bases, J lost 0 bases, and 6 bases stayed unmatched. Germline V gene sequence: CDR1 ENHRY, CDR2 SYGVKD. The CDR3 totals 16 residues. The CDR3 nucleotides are TGTGCCATCAGTGAGGGCAGGGGGATATCTAACTATGGCTACACCTTC. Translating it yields CAISEGRGISNYGYTF.

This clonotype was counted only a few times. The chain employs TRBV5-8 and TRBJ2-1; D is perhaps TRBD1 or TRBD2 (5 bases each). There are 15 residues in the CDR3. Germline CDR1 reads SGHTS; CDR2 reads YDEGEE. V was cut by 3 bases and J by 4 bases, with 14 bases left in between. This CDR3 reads CASSSGIGGYNEQFF. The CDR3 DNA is TGTGCCAGCAGCTCAGGGATCGGCGGGTACAATGAGCAGTTCTTC.

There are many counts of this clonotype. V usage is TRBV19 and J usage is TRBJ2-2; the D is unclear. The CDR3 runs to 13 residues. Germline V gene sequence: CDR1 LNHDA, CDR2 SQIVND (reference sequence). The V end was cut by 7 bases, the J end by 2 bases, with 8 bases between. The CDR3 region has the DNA TGTGCCAGTACTGTTAGAAACACCGGGGAGCTGTTTTTT. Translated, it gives CASTVRNTGELFF.

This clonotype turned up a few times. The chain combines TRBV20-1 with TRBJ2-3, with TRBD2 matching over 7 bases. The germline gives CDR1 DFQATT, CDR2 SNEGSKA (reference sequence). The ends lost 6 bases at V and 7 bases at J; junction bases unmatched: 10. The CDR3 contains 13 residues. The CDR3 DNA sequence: TGCAGTGCACAAACGAGCGGGACGAATACGCAGTATTTT. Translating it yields CSAQTSGTNTQYF.

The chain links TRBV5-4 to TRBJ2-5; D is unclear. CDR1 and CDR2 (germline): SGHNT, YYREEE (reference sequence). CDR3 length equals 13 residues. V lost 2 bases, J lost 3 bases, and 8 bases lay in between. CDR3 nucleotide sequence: TGTGCCAGCAGCTTTGTAGGGAAAGAGACCCAGTACTTC. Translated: CASSFVGKETQYF.

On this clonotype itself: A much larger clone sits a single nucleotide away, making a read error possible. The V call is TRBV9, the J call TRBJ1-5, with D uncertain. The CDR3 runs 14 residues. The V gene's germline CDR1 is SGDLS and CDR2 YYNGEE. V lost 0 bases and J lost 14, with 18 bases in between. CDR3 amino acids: CASSVGPATIDEHF. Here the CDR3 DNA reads TGTGCCAGCAGCGTAGGCCCAGCGACGATAGACGAGCATTTT.

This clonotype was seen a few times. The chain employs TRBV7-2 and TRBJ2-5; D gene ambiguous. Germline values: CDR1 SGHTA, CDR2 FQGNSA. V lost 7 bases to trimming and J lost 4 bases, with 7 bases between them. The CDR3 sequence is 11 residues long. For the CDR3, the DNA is TGTGCCAGCACGGAAACAGAGACCCAGTACTTC. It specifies CASTETETQYF.

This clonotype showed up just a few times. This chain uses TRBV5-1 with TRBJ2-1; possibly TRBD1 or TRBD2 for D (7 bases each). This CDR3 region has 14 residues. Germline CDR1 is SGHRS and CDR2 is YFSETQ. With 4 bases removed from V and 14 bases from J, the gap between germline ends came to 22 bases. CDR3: CASSTAGQPNEEFF. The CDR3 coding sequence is TGCGCCAGCAGCACAGCGGGACAGCCAAATGAAGAGTTCTTC.

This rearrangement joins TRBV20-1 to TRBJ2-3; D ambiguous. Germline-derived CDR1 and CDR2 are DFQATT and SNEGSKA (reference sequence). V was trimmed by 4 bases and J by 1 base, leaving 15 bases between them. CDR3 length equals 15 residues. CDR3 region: CSAISRAKGTDTQYF. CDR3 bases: TGCAGTGCTATATCACGGGCAAAGGGCACAGATACGCAGTATTTT.

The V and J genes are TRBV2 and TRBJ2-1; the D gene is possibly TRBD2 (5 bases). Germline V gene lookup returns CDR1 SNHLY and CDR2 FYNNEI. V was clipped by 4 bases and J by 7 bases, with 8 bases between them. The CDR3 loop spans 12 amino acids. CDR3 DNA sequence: TGTGCCAGCAGTGGGGAGTTGAATGAGCAGTTCTTC. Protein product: CASSGELNEQFF. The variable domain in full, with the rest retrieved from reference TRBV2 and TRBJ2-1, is EPEVTQTPSHQVTQMGQEVILRCVPISNHLYFYWYRQILGQKVEFLVSFYNNEISEKSEIFDDQFSVERPDGSNFTLKIRSTKLEDSAMYFCASSGELNEQFFGPGTRLTVL.

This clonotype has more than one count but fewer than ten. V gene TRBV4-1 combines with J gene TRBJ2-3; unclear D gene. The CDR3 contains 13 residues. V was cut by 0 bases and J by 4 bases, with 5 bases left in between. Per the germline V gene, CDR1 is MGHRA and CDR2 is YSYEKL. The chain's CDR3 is CASSQDLPDTQYF. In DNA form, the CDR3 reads TGCGCCAGCAGCCAAGATCTGCCAGATACGCAGTATTTT.